This T cell receptor (beta chain) is drawn from a study of CD8+CD57+ T cells in acquired aplastic anemia. Study-wide background: Quantities of DNA derived from sorted CD4+ and CD8+ cells averaged roughly 3 ug. Notes on the study in general: A set of around 30 CD8+ CDR3 sequences was shared between patients and controls, and these sequences appeared highly expressed in patients.

Germline V gene data show CDR1 as SGDLS and CDR2 as YYNGEE. The V gene lost 4 bases and the J gene lost 3 bases, with 11 bases spanning the gap. The CDR3 spans 14 residues. Concerning this clonotype itself: Its antigen is not known.

For CDR3 and TCR beta VDJ profiling, genomic DNA was the template used. Each CDR3 protein gets one entry after TCRdb re-called the reads with MiXCR. The sample includes fewer than 250,000 distinct CDR3 sequences, around half of them seen just once. The chain is built from TRBV9 and TRBJ2-1; D is unclear. The sequenced material came from sorted CD4+, CD8+, or CD8+CD57+ T cells (not recorded which) from PBMCs. The TCR originated in a human donor in good health, serving as a control. The CDR3 nucleotides are TGTGCCAGCAGCTCGGGTGGGATCTACAATGAGCAGTTCTTC. Translated, it gives CASSSGGIYNEQFF.